The 27 T cell receptor beta chains below all came from one sample that was sequenced in a study of blood T cell repertoires in COVID-19. Method: immunoSEQ multiplex PCR; TCRdb's copy keeps in-frame clones and lacks some. The profile shows 9,500 to 15,000 clones, almost 85% of them singletons. The sample consisted of peripheral blood. The receptors originated from a man older than 75 with acute or convalescent COVID-19.

The chain joins TRBV12-3 or TRBV12-4 to TRBJ2-7; 7 nucleotides agree with TRBD1. The CDR3 is made up of 13 amino acids. V dropped 1 base and J dropped 6; count of bases not matched to a gene: 3. The CDR3 sequence: CASSLVEGAEQYF. For the CDR3, the DNA is TGTGCCAGCAGTTTAGTAGAGGGGGCCGAGCAGTACTTC.

The chain has TRBV19 and TRBJ1-3; the D gene is possibly TRBD1 (5 bases). In germline, CDR1 is LNHDA, CDR2 SQIVND (reference sequence). The germline V and J ends were trimmed by 6 bases and 0 bases, with 24 bases remaining between them. The CDR3 loop spans 19 amino acids. CDR3 nucleotides: TGTGCCAGTAGCCCCGAACAGGAATCCATTTACTTCTCTGGAAACACCATATATTTT. Its translation: CASSPEQESIYFSGNTIYF.

Only one count was recorded for this clone. The chain uses TRBV21-1 and TRBJ2-1; the table's D call TRBD2 went unverified against the DNA. TRBV21-1 is noted as a pseudogene. The CDR3 loop spans 16 amino acids. CDR3 in amino acids: CASSARTSGENNEQFF. The CDR3 nucleotides are TGTGCCAGCAGCGCTCGGACTAGCGGGGAGAACAATGAGCAGTTCTTC.

The chain employs TRBV1 and TRBJ1-3; the table names TRBD1, a call not compared with the DNA. TRBV1 is termed a pseudogene. The CDR3 spans 18 residues. The CDR3 DNA reads as TGCACCAGCAGCCAGAACTACCCCCGGGACAGCTCTGGAAACACCATATATTTT. Its translation: CTSSQNYPRDSSGNTIYF.

This clone has a single count. This CDR3 is CASSVPGGGYGYTF. DNA of the CDR3: TGTGCCAGCAGTGTACCCGGGGGTGGCTATGGCTACACCTTC. The V and J genes are TRBV2 and TRBJ1-2, with D possibly being TRBD1 (5 bases). The CDR3 covers 14 residues. V was trimmed by 4 bases and J by 4 bases, leaving 13 bases between them. Germline assignment: CDR1 SNHLY and CDR2 FYNNEI.

V gene TRBV19 combines with J gene TRBJ1-5; 8 bases line up with TRBD1. The CDR3 covers 15 residues. Unmatched junction bases numbered 9, after V lost 7 bases and J lost 4 bases. CDR1 is LNHDA, CDR2 SQIVND, per germline (reference sequence). CDR3 bases: TGTGCCAGTAAACCACAGGGGGGCAGAAATCAGCCCCAGCATTTT. It encodes CASKPQGGRNQPQHF.

This clone turned up a few times. The gene calls are TRBV30 and TRBJ2-1; maybe TRBD2 (6 bases). The V end was cut by 1 base, the J end by 12 bases, with 19 bases between. This CDR3 comprises 14 residues. Germline V gene sequence: CDR1 GTSNPN, CDR2 SVGIG (reference sequence). CDR3 coding DNA: TGTGCCTGGAGTGGACGTGGGTCCGAGCGGGCGCAGTTCTTC. This encodes CAWSGRGSERAQFF. Drawing the rest from reference TRBV30 and TRBJ2-1, the complete variable domain is SQTIHQWPATLVQPVGSPLSLECTVEGTSNPNLYWYRQAAGRGLQLLFYSVGIGQISSEVPQNLSASRPQDRQFILSSKKLLLSDSGFYLCAWSGRGSERAQFFGPGTRLTVL.

The J gene is TRBJ2-7, the V gene TRBV29-1, with D perhaps TRBD1 (6 bases). The CDR3 is made up of 14 amino acids. The ends were cut back, 4 bases at V and 0 bases at J, with 13 bases in the middle. The germline gives CDR1 SQVTM, CDR2 ANQGSEA. CDR3 nucleotides: TGCAGCGTTGGTCGCAGGGGAAGCTCCTACGAGCAGTACTTC. The encoded protein is CSVGRRGSSYEQYF.

The chain has TRBV4-1 and TRBJ2-4; possible D gene TRBD2, 5 bases. V lost 0 bases to trimming and J lost 12 bases, with 12 bases between them. The CDR3 consists of 13 residues. Per germline, CDR1 MGHRA and CDR2 YSYEKL. The CDR3 protein is CASSQDWSGNQYF. CDR3 nucleotide sequence: TGCGCCAGCAGCCAAGATTGGTCGGGAAATCAGTACTTC.

This clone was seen a handful of times. The chain uses TRBV7-8 and TRBJ1-3, with a tentative D call TRBD1 (5 bases). Germline V gene data show CDR1 as SGHVS and CDR2 as FQNEAQ. This CDR3 is built from 15 residues. V lost 7 bases and J 3 bases, leaving 16 bases between the germline ends. Here the CDR3 DNA reads TGTGCCAGCACCCCAAGTGGGGCAGGTGGAAACACCATATATTTT. Translating it yields CASTPSGAGGNTIYF. The entire variable domain, with the rest obtained from reference TRBV7-8 and TRBJ1-3, is as follows: GAGVSQSPRYKVAKRGQDVALRCDPISGHVSLFWYQQALGQGPEFLTYFQNEAQLDKSGLPSDRFFAERPEGSVSTLKIQRTQQEDSAVYLCASTPSGAGGNTIYFGEGSWLTVV.

The chain joins TRBV19 to TRBJ1-1; tentatively, D is TRBD1 (5 bases). The V gene lost 7 bases and the J gene lost 0 bases, with 18 bases spanning the gap. The CDR3 extends over 16 amino acids. Germline CDR1 reads LNHDA; CDR2 reads SQIVND (reference sequence). The CDR3 nucleotides read TGTGCCAGTAATCATGGGGCCCGTGGTATGAACACTGAAGCTTTCTTT. Translation: CASNHGARGMNTEAFF.

The chain recombines TRBV30 with TRBJ1-3; possibly TRBD1 for D (6 bases). The germline CDR1 and CDR2 sequences are GTSNPN and SVGIG (reference sequence). CDR3 length: 17 residues. Trimming left V 2 bases short and J 0 bases short, with 17 bases between. CDR3 in amino acids: CAWSPLTGDFSGNTIYF. The CDR3 region has the DNA TGTGCCTGGAGTCCCTTGACAGGAGATTTCTCTGGAAACACCATATATTTT.

The gene calls are TRBV7-2 and TRBJ2-3, with 11 bases lining up with TRBD2. The CDR3 sequence is 16 residues long. Germline CDR1 SGHTA, CDR2 FQGNSA. The J segment lost 3 bases and the V segment lost 1 base, leaving 3 bases of the junction unmatched. CDR3 in DNA: TGTGCCAGCAGCTTAGGGGCTAGCGGGGGGACAGATACGCAGTATTTT. Translation gives CASSLGASGGTDTQYF.

The chain uses TRBV15 and TRBJ1-1, with D unclear. The germline V gene has CDR1 LNHNV and CDR2 YYDKDF (reference sequence). This CDR3 has 13 amino acids. V was shortened by 6 bases and J by 1 base, with 9 bases between the two germline ends. The CDR3 sequence: CATREWRNTEAFF. Written as DNA, the CDR3 is TGTGCCACCAGGGAGTGGAGGAACACTGAAGCTTTCTTT.

This rearrangement joins TRBV7-8 to TRBJ1-4; 8 bases fit TRBD1. CDR3 size: 18 residues. V dropped 5 bases and J dropped 3; count of bases not matched to a gene: 14. Germline CDR1 is SGHVS and CDR2 is FQNEAQ. The CDR3 DNA sequence: TGTGCCAGCAGCCCCAAACCGGACAGGGTAGACCCTAATGAAAAACTGTTTTTT. Its translation is CASSPKPDRVDPNEKLFF. Variable domain in full (rest from reference TRBV7-8 and TRBJ1-4): GAGVSQSPRYKVAKRGQDVALRCDPISGHVSLFWYQQALGQGPEFLTYFQNEAQLDKSGLPSDRFFAERPEGSVSTLKIQRTQQEDSAVYLCASSPKPDRVDPNEKLFFGSGTQLSVL.

The chain uses TRBV2 and TRBJ2-5, with 7 bases aligning to TRBD1. This CDR3 spans 11 amino acids. V dropped 8 bases and J dropped 7; count of bases not matched to a gene: 4. The germline V gene has CDR1 SNHLY and CDR2 FYNNEI. This chain's CDR3 is CASRGGSTQYF. In DNA, the CDR3 is TGTGCCAGCCGAGGGGGCTCGACCCAGTACTTC. Full variable domain (outside the CDR3, taken from reference TRBV2 and TRBJ2-5): EPEVTQTPSHQVTQMGQEVILRCVPISNHLYFYWYRQILGQKVEFLVSFYNNEISEKSEIFDDQFSVERPDGSNFTLKIRSTKLEDSAMYFCASRGGSTQYFGPGTRLLVL.

This chain joins TRBV19 and TRBJ1-3; 7 nucleotides match TRBD1. Germline CDR1 LNHDA, CDR2 SQIVND (reference sequence). The V segment lost 4 bases and the J segment 3 bases; nucleotides outside the gene matches: 6. The CDR3 has 15 residues. The CDR3 region has the DNA TGTGCCAGTAGTAGATCCCGGGACAGTGGAAACACCATATATTTT. This gives the protein CASSRSRDSGNTIYF.

The rearrangement joins TRBV28 to TRBJ1-4; D might be TRBD1 (5 bases). V dropped 1 base and J dropped 15 bases, with 12 bases sitting between them. The CDR3 extends over 12 amino acids. Germline CDR1 and CDR2: MDHEN and SYDVKM. The CDR3 DNA is TGTGCCAGCAGTTTATTGCGGGACCGTTTGTTTTTT. It codes for CASSLLRDRLFF.

The J gene is TRBJ2-1, the V gene TRBV5-1, with 9 bases aligning to TRBD1. V shed 4 bases and J 5 bases; nucleotides not matched to a gene: 4. Germline loops: CDR1 SGHRS, CDR2 YFSETQ. This CDR3 is 14 amino acids long. The CDR3 DNA follows: TGCGCCAGCAGCACCGGACAGGGGAACAATGAGCAGTTCTTC. Translating gives CASSTGQGNNEQFF. The full variable domain, in which reference TRBV5-1 and TRBJ2-1 provide the parts outside the CDR3, is KAGVTQTPRYLIKTRGQQVTLSCSPISGHRSVSWYQQTPGQGLQFLFEYFSETQRNKGNFPGRFSGRQFSNSRSEMNVSTLELGDSALYLCASSTGQGNNEQFFGPGTRLTVL.

This clone was detected a few times. This chain uses TRBV19 with TRBJ1-2, with D unclear. This CDR3 has 17 amino acids. The germline V gene has CDR1 LNHDA and CDR2 SQIVND (reference sequence). Trimming stripped 3 bases from V and 4 bases from J, with 21 bases between. The CDR3 spells CASSIDHYFSGRYGYTF. Written as DNA, the CDR3 is TGTGCCAGTAGTATTGACCACTATTTCTCCGGCCGCTATGGCTACACCTTC.

The genes are TRBV10-3 and TRBJ2-1; D is ambiguous. This CDR3 contains 15 residues. CDR1 is ENHRY and CDR2 is SYGVKD in the germline V gene. Trimming removed 6 bases from V and 0 bases from J, with 12 bases in between. CDR3 in DNA: TGTGCCATCAGCACTCCCAAGAGCTCCTACAATGAGCAGTTCTTC. Translated, it gives CAISTPKSSYNEQFF.

V usage is TRBV13 and J usage is TRBJ2-2; 7 nucleotides agree with TRBD1. Germline V gene sequence: CDR1 PRHDT, CDR2 FYEKMQ (reference sequence). This CDR3 is 18 amino acids long. Trimming removed 1 base from V and 2 bases from J; junction bases left unmatched: 10. CDR3: CASSLVLGQAINTGELFF. CDR3 bases: TGTGCCAGCAGCTTAGTCTTAGGACAGGCCATCAACACCGGGGAGCTGTTTTTT.

The CDR3 is CASSLDRGSGNTIYF. Here the CDR3 DNA reads TGTGCCAGCAGCTTGGATAGGGGGTCAGGAAACACCATATATTTT. V and J are TRBV5-4 and TRBJ1-3, with D perhaps matching TRBD1 (6 bases). The CDR3 contains 15 residues. Germline V lookup: CDR1 SGHNT, CDR2 YYREEE (reference sequence). Trimming cost V 0 bases and J 4 bases, with 11 bases left between them.

The chain links TRBV10-3 to TRBJ2-2; no reliable D call. V was pared by 0 bases and J by 7 bases, with 12 bases between. CDR3 length equals 15 residues. Germline V gene sequence: CDR1 ENHRY, CDR2 SYGVKD. CDR3 DNA: TGTGCCATCAGTGAGTCCCTGGCAGGTCGCGGGGAGCTGTTTTTT. This gives the protein CAISESLAGRGELFF.

The sample holds a few counts of this clone. The chain joins TRBV5-4 to TRBJ2-2; 11 bases map to TRBD2. The V and J ends lost 7 bases and 2 bases, in that order; junction bases with no gene match: 7. From germline, CDR1 is SGHNT and CDR2 YYREEE (reference sequence). The CDR3 extends over 16 amino acids. For the CDR3, the DNA is TGTGCCAGCCATTCTAGCGGGGGGCTCAACACCGGGGAGCTGTTTTTT. It yields the protein CASHSSGGLNTGELFF.

The genes are TRBV9 and TRBJ2-7; the match to TRBD1 covers 10 bases. In germline, CDR1 is SGDLS, CDR2 YYNGEE. V gave up 2 bases and J gave up 5 bases; unmatched junction bases: 1. There are 13 residues in the CDR3. This CDR3 reads CASSVTGGHEQYF. In nucleotides, the CDR3 is TGTGCCAGCAGCGTGACAGGGGGCCACGAGCAGTACTTC.

This chain links TRBV5-4 with TRBJ2-1; D possibly corresponds to TRBD2 (6 bases). Trimming took 0 bases from V and 3 from J, leaving 10 bases between them. The germline V gene has CDR1 SGHNT and CDR2 YYREEE (reference sequence). The CDR3 extends over 15 amino acids. Written as DNA, the CDR3 is TGTGCCAGCAGCTTGGAAGGAGGGGTCTACAATGAGCAGTTCTTC. Translation: CASSLEGGVYNEQFF.